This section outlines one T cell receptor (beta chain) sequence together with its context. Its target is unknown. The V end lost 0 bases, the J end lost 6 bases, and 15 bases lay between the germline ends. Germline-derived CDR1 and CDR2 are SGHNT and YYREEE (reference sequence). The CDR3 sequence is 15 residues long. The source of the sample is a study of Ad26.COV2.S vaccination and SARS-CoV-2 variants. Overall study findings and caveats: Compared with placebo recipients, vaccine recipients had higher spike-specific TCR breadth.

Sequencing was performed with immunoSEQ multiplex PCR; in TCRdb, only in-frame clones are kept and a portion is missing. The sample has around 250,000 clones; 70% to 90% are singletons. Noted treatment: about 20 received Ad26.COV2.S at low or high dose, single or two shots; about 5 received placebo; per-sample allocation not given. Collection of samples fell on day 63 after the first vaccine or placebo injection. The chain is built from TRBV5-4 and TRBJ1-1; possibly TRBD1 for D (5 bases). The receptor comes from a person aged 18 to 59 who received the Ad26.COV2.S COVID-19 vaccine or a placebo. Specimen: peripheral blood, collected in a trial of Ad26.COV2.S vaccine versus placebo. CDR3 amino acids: CASSLGQGIIPEAFF. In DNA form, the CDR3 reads TGTGCCAGCAGCTTGGGGCAGGGAATCATCCCTGAAGCTTTCTTT.